This T cell receptor (beta chain) is drawn from a study of post-analysis software for immune sequencing data. Background on the study: Courses of disease covered relapsing-remitting, secondary progressive and progressive-relapsing multiple sclerosis.

Sequencing libraries made from TCR beta cDNA carried unique molecular identifiers. When about 0.95 to 10 million T cells were used, they gave roughly 500,000 cDNA molecules. Each CDR3 protein is one row after TCRdb ran MiXCR on the PCR reads. The data hold roughly 160,000 distinct CDR3 sequences, with under 40% observed a single time. This receptor was identified in a girl aged 5-17 years with multiple sclerosis. Material: blood, obtained after autologous hematopoietic stem cell transplantation.

This CDR3 reads CASSFRTSSEQYF. Written as DNA, the CDR3 is TGTGCCAGCAGTTTCAGGACTAGTAGTGAGCAGTACTTC. V usage is TRBV28 and J usage is TRBJ2-4, with TRBD2 matching over 7 bases. The germline V gene encodes CDR1 MDHEN and CDR2 SYDVKM. Germline trimming cut 3 bases from V and 13 bases from J; bases unmatched to any gene: 9. The CDR3 extends over 13 amino acids. Full variable domain (remainder filled in from reference TRBV28 and TRBJ2-4): DVKVTQSSRYLVKRTGEKVFLECVQDMDHENMFWYRQDPGLGLRLIYFSYDVKMKEKGDIPEGYSVSREKKERFSLILESASTNQTSMYLCASSFRTSSEQYFGAGTRLSVL.